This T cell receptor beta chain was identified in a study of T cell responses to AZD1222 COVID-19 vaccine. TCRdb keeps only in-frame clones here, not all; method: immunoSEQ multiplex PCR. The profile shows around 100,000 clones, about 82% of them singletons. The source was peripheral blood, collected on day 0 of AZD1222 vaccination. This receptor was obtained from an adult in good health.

The CDR3 loop reads CASSQDFQNEKLFF. The CDR3 DNA follows: TGTGCCAGCAGCCAAGATTTCCAGAATGAAAAACTGTTTTTT. The chain couples TRBV4-2 to TRBJ1-4; D is uncertain. CDR3 length: 14 residues. Trimming left V 0 bases short and J 5 bases short, with 7 bases between. Germline V CDR1 and CDR2: LGHNA, YNFKEQ.